This T cell receptor (beta chain) emerged from a study of chemoradiotherapy in HPV16-positive cancers. Study information: Candidate HPV-specific clones and shared TCR motifs came from a couple of HPV16-positive patients.

Repeated repertoire sampling spanned the course of chemoradiotherapy. As for this clone: Its antigen is undetermined. An end of the junction does not agree with germline; a read error may underlie this.

Germline V gene sequence: CDR1 SGHAT, CDR2 FQNNGV. The CDR3 consists of 15 residues. Findings of the study overall: Only a couple of HPV16-positive patients supplied the functional HPV-specificity definition.

The method was immunoSEQ multiplex PCR; TCRdb's version includes in-frame clones alone and lacks a portion of them. The sample has 8,500 to 9,000 clones, 85% to 90% seen once; the top ten hold about 4%. The chain recombines TRBV11-2 with TRBJ1-2; tentatively, D is TRBD1 (6 bases). The sequence was collected from a human donor with HPV-associated anogenital cancer. The material sequenced was blood, taken from a patient who underwent chemoradiotherapy. The CDR3 is CASSLEPGHGVRRRF. CDR3 DNA: TGTGCCAGCAGCTTGGAACCGGGACACGGGGTTCGACGCCGCTTC.